Each of the 29 T cell receptor beta chains below was sequenced from the same sample in a study of blood T cell repertoires in COVID-19. Here immunoSEQ multiplex PCR was the method, and the copy in TCRdb shows in-frame clones only, minus some. The table shows about 410,000 clones, with roughly 85% occurring only once. The sample comprised peripheral blood. The receptors here all came from a woman in her twenties or thirties with active or convalescent COVID-19.

CDR3: CASSQGGPAGAQETQYF. The CDR3 DNA is TGCGCCAGCAGCCAAGGAGGGCCAGCGGGGGCACAAGAGACCCAGTACTTC. This rearrangement joins TRBV4-1 to TRBJ2-5; 8 nucleotides agree with TRBD2. The CDR3 length is 17 residues. From germline, CDR1 is MGHRA and CDR2 YSYEKL. V gave up 1 base and J gave up 2 bases; unmatched junction bases: 9.

The J gene is TRBJ2-2, the V gene TRBV6-5, with D perhaps TRBD2 (7 bases). The length of the CDR3 is 13 residues. V was cut by 11 bases and J by 3 bases, with 13 bases left in between. CDR1 and CDR2 (germline): MNHEY, SVGAGI. This CDR3 is CAARGGDTGELFF. CDR3 coding DNA: TGTGCCGCAAGGGGGGGAGACACCGGGGAGCTGTTTTTT.

In the case of this clone: Compared with germline, one end of the junction differs, possibly owing to a read error. This chain uses TRBV5-1 with TRBJ2-5; TRBD2 matches 10 bases. The CDR3 spans 16 residues. Looked up from germline, CDR1 is SGHRS and CDR2 is YFSETQ. In DNA, the CDR3 is TGCGCCAGCAGCTTGAGGCCTAGCGGGAGCCAAGGGACCCAGTACTTC. This codes for CASSLRPSGSQGTQYF.

The chain has TRBV27 and TRBJ1-5, with D unclear. With 8 bases removed from V and 1 base from J, the gap between germline ends came to 12 bases. The V gene's germline CDR1 is MNHEY and CDR2 SMNVEV (reference sequence). This CDR3 spans 14 amino acids. CDR3 nucleotide sequence: TGTGCCAGCTCCATAGGCGGGAGCAATCAGCCCCAGCATTTT. Translated: CASSIGGSNQPQHF.

The gene calls are TRBV19 and TRBJ1-5; D ambiguous. The CDR3 runs to 13 residues. Germline CDR1 reads LNHDA; CDR2 reads SQIVND (reference sequence). Deletions cut 3 bases from V and 2 bases from J, with 5 bases between. CDR3 bases: TGTGCCAGTAGTATGGGAGGCAATCAGCCCCAGCATTTT. As protein: CASSMGGNQPQHF. Using reference TRBV19 and TRBJ1-5 for the parts outside the CDR3, the full variable domain is DGGITQSPKYLFRKEGQNVTLSCEQNLNHDAMYWYRQDPGQGLRLIYYSQIVNDFQKGDIAEGYSVSREKKESFPLTVTSAQKNPTAFYLCASSMGGNQPQHFGDGTRLSIL.

V usage is TRBV5-6 and J usage is TRBJ2-3, with 7 positions matching TRBD2. The V segment lost 5 bases and the J segment 0 bases; nucleotides outside the gene matches: 6. The CDR3 is 15 residues long. Germline loops: CDR1 SGHDT, CDR2 YYEEEE. The CDR3 is CASRRLAPSTDTQYF. The CDR3, as DNA: TGTGCCAGCAGGCGACTAGCACCAAGCACAGATACGCAGTATTTT.

The CDR3 DNA reads as TGTGCCAGCAGCTTGGCCATTAAGGACATGTCGGGCGAGCAGTACTTC. The encoded protein is CASSLAIKDMSGEQYF. The V and J genes are TRBV5-4 and TRBJ2-7, with D possibly TRBD1 on 5 matching bases. The CDR3 runs to 16 residues. V dropped 0 bases and J dropped 6 bases, with 19 bases sitting between them. Germline values: CDR1 SGHNT, CDR2 YYREEE (reference sequence).

This chain uses TRBV9 with TRBJ1-2, with TRBD1 identical over 11 bases. The trim removed 0 bases at V and 7 bases at J, leaving 2 bases unmatched. The CDR3 is 14 amino acids. Per the germline V gene, CDR1 is SGDLS and CDR2 is YYNGEE. The CDR3 sequence is CASSVAGTGGGYTF. The CDR3 nucleotides are TGTGCCAGCAGCGTAGCTGGGACAGGGGGTGGCTACACCTTC.

This chain joins TRBV11-2 and TRBJ2-2; TRBD2 is a possible D gene (6 bases). The germline V and J ends were trimmed by 1 base and 5 bases, with 8 bases remaining between them. This CDR3 spans 14 amino acids. The V gene's germline CDR1 is SGHAT and CDR2 FQNNGV. CDR3 DNA sequence: TGTGCCAGCAGCTTAGTCGCGGGAACCGGGGAGCTGTTTTTT. It encodes CASSLVAGTGELFF. Variable domain in full (rest from reference TRBV11-2 and TRBJ2-2): EAGVAQSPRYKIIEKRQSVAFWCNPISGHATLYWYQQILGQGPKLLIQFQNNGVVDDSQLPKDRFSAERLKGVDSTLKIQPAKLEDSAVYLCASSLVAGTGELFFGEGSRLTVL.

This clone showed up just once. The CDR3 DNA sequence: TGCAGCGTTACACGGGACAGGACAGATACGCAGTATTTT. Its translation: CSVTRDRTDTQYF. The chain carries TRBV29-1 and TRBJ2-3; 8 nucleotides line up with TRBD1. This CDR3 has 13 residues. Per the germline V gene, CDR1 is SQVTM and CDR2 is ANQGSEA. V dropped 5 bases and J dropped 3; count of bases not matched to a gene: 4.

The chain employs TRBV10-3 and TRBJ2-3; TRBD2 matches at 14 bases. The CDR3 runs 15 residues. The trim removed 8 bases at V and 3 bases at J, leaving 4 bases unmatched. Germline CDR1 reads ENHRY; CDR2 reads SYGVKD. The CDR3 DNA sequence: TGTGCCATCGCGGGGACTAGCGGGAGTACAGATACGCAGTATTTT. It specifies CAIAGTSGSTDTQYF.

This clone was counted a few times. The V call is TRBV7-9, the J call TRBJ1-2; 8 positions agree with TRBD1. CDR1 and CDR2 from the germline V gene are SEHNR and FQNEAQ (reference sequence). V lost 5 bases and J lost 8; bases outside the gene matches: 16. CDR3 length equals 16 residues. The CDR3 coding sequence is TGTGCCAGCAGCCCACCAGACAGGGGCAACTATCGCGGCTACACCTTC. This gives the protein CASSPPDRGNYRGYTF.

The gene calls are TRBV5-1 and TRBJ2-7; D possibly corresponds to TRBD1 (6 bases). With 0 bases removed from V and 5 bases from J, the gap between germline ends came to 12 bases. This CDR3 spans 14 amino acids. Germline V lookup: CDR1 SGHRS, CDR2 YFSETQ. CDR3 sequence: CASSLGGGSDEQYF. CDR3 bases: TGCGCCAGCAGCTTGGGTGGGGGCAGCGACGAGCAGTACTTC.

This chain uses TRBV10-2 with TRBJ1-1; D gene ambiguous. CDR1 is WSHSY, CDR2 SAAADI, per germline. This CDR3 has 13 residues. Trimming removed 6 bases at V and 0 bases at J, with 8 bases between. The CDR3 DNA follows: TGCGCCAGCAGGACGCAGGTGAACACTGAAGCTTTCTTT. This codes for CASRTQVNTEAFF.

The gene calls are TRBV5-4 and TRBJ2-2, with a weak D call TRBD2 (6 bases). Germline V CDR1 and CDR2: SGHNT, YYREEE (reference sequence). V was trimmed by 0 bases and J by 6 bases, leaving 18 bases between them. CDR3 length: 17 residues. CDR3 nucleotides: TGTGCCAGCAGCTTGGTTGGCGGGACTCAAGTGGCCGGGGAGCTGTTTTTT. Its translation: CASSLVGGTQVAGELFF. Variable domain in full (rest from reference TRBV5-4 and TRBJ2-2): ETGVTQSPTHLIKTRGQQVTLRCSSQSGHNTVSWYQQALGQGPQFIFQYYREEENGRGNFPPRFSGLQFPNYSSELNVNALELDDSALYLCASSLVGGTQVAGELFFGEGSRLTVL.

The rearrangement links TRBV11-3 to TRBJ2-3; 11 bases agree with TRBD2. The ends lost 1 base at V and 0 bases at J; junction bases unmatched: 0. Germline-derived CDR1 and CDR2 are SGHNT and YENEEA. This CDR3 spans 16 amino acids. This chain's CDR3 is CASSLGLAGSTDTQYF. The CDR3 nucleotides are TGTGCCAGCAGCTTAGGACTAGCGGGGAGCACAGATACGCAGTATTTT.

The V call is TRBV4-2, the J call TRBJ1-1; 7 bases line up with TRBD1. The CDR3 contains 14 residues. The V gene end was trimmed by 4 bases and the J gene end by 4 bases; junction bases not matched to a gene: 6. Germline assignment: CDR1 LGHNA and CDR2 YNFKEQ. The CDR3 region is CASSPQGVGTEAFF. DNA of the CDR3: TGTGCCAGCAGCCCCCAGGGGGTCGGCACTGAAGCTTTCTTT.

The chain employs TRBV3-1 (or the pseudogene TRBV3-2) and TRBJ1-6, with D tentatively TRBD1 (6 bases). This CDR3 is built from 16 residues. Trimming removed 0 bases from V and 13 bases from J, with 19 bases in between. The germline V gene encodes CDR1 LGHDT and CDR2 YNNKEL (reference sequence). Here the CDR3 DNA reads TGTGCCAGCAGCCAAGATACTGCAGGGGCCGCCCTCCCCCTCCACTTT. It codes for CASSQDTAGAALPLHF.

V and J are TRBV28 and TRBJ1-2; a possible D gene is TRBD1 (6 bases). This CDR3 spans 16 amino acids. V shed 6 bases and J shed 4 bases, with 21 bases lying between them. Germline lookup yields CDR1 MDHEN and CDR2 SYDVKM. DNA for the CDR3: TGTGCCAGCAGCCGCGAGATCCCGACAGGCCCCTATGGCTACACCTTC. This codes for CASSREIPTGPYGYTF.

The rearrangement uses TRBV6-5 and TRBJ2-3; D perhaps matches TRBD2 (6 bases). Germline values: CDR1 MNHEY, CDR2 SVGAGI. The CDR3 extends over 13 amino acids. Deletions cut 6 bases from V and 9 bases from J, with 16 bases between. CDR3 residues: CASRNPSSGTQYF. CDR3 nucleotide sequence: TGTGCCAGCAGAAACCCTAGTAGCGGCACGCAGTATTTT.

This clone showed up just a few times. The chain couples TRBV6-5 to TRBJ2-7; 8 nucleotides line up with TRBD1. After removal of 6 bases from V and 3 bases from J, the junction contained 10 bases not matched to a gene. The CDR3 extends over 15 amino acids. Per germline, CDR1 MNHEY and CDR2 SVGAGI. The CDR3, as DNA: TGTGCCAGCAGCTTTATCGGGACAGGCATCTACGAGCAGTACTTC. It specifies CASSFIGTGIYEQYF.

This clone was seen a few times. The rearrangement joins TRBV28 to TRBJ2-7; TRBD1 matches 7 bases. Trimming took 6 bases from V and 2 from J; bases not matched to a gene: 4. Per the germline V gene, CDR1 is MDHEN and CDR2 is SYDVKM. This CDR3 is 13 amino acids long. The CDR3 loop is CASRMGQPYEQYF. DNA of the CDR3: TGTGCCAGCAGGATGGGACAGCCCTACGAGCAGTACTTC.

By sample share, this clone is medium-sized. This sample also contains other DNA sequences that code for the same CDR3. This chain uses TRBV6-1 with TRBJ1-5; D is unclear. The germline gives CDR1 MNHNS, CDR2 SASEGT. The CDR3 is 13 residues long. V was cut by 0 bases and J by 6 bases, with 6 bases left in between. The CDR3 is CASSEAVGQPQHF. The CDR3 region has the DNA TGTGCCAGCAGTGAAGCGGTCGGTCAGCCCCAGCATTTT.

The rearrangement uses TRBV7-9 and TRBJ1-5; D ambiguous. The CDR3 loop spans 12 amino acids. The germline CDR1 and CDR2 sequences are SEHNR and FQNEAQ (reference sequence). Trimming left V 5 bases short and J 4 bases short, with 6 bases between. The CDR3 bases are TGTGCCAGCAGCCCTTTAAATCAGCCCCAGCATTTT. It codes for CASSPLNQPQHF.

This chain uses TRBV19 with TRBJ2-1, with 8 bases identical to TRBD2. Germline assignment: CDR1 LNHDA and CDR2 SQIVND (reference sequence). This CDR3 region has 13 residues. The junction had 2 bases not matched to a gene; V was cut back by 9 bases and J by 1 base. CDR3 nucleotides: TGTGCCAGCTTAGCGGGATCCTACAATGAGCAGTTCTTC. This codes for CASLAGSYNEQFF.

V is TRBV28 and J is TRBJ1-1, with 8 bases identical to TRBD1. From germline, CDR1 is MDHEN and CDR2 SYDVKM. V shed 4 bases and J 9 bases; nucleotides not matched to a gene: 13. The CDR3 has 15 amino acids. The CDR3 loop reads CASSSSEGQATQAFF. In DNA, the CDR3 is TGTGCCAGCAGTTCCTCGGAGGGACAGGCGACACAAGCTTTCTTT.

The chain couples TRBV2 to TRBJ2-2; TRBD1 agrees at 9 bases. Unmatched junction bases numbered 2, after V lost 7 bases and J lost 5 bases. There are 13 residues in the CDR3. Per germline, CDR1 SNHLY and CDR2 FYNNEI. The CDR3 reads CASTGTGTGELFF. The CDR3 DNA reads TGTGCCAGCACCGGGACAGGGACCGGGGAGCTGTTTTTT.

The V and J genes are TRBV30 and TRBJ2-7; 7 nucleotides line up with TRBD2. J was trimmed by 0 bases and V by 3 bases; bases with no gene match: 5. The CDR3 contains 14 residues. The germline V gene has CDR1 GTSNPN and CDR2 SVGIG (reference sequence). This CDR3 is CAWRASGSSYEQYF. The CDR3 DNA follows: TGTGCCTGGAGGGCTAGCGGCAGCTCCTACGAGCAGTACTTC.

V usage is TRBV19 and J usage is TRBJ1-1; 7 bases match TRBD1. There are 16 residues in the CDR3. Germline CDR1 and CDR2: LNHDA and SQIVND (reference sequence). The trim removed 1 base at V and 5 bases at J, leaving 10 bases unmatched. The CDR3 DNA follows: TGTGCCAGTAGTATAGTTTCCTTGGCAGGGGGGACTGAAGCTTTCTTT. This sequence encodes CASSIVSLAGGTEAFF. Drawing the rest from reference TRBV19 and TRBJ1-1, the complete variable domain is DGGITQSPKYLFRKEGQNVTLSCEQNLNHDAMYWYRQDPGQGLRLIYYSQIVNDFQKGDIAEGYSVSREKKESFPLTVTSAQKNPTAFYLCASSIVSLAGGTEAFFGQGTRLTVV.